Presented here are 8 T cell receptor beta chains from one specimen sequenced in a study of blood T cell repertoires in COVID-19. Data came from immunoSEQ multiplex PCR; TCRdb stores just in-frame clones and leaves some out. The sample carries roughly 390,000 clones, about 85% recorded once. Specimen: peripheral blood. These receptors all come from a young woman with acute or convalescent COVID-19.

This rearrangement joins TRBV30 to TRBJ1-3; 10 bases map to TRBD1. The CDR3 extends over 14 amino acids. J was trimmed by 7 bases and V by 3 bases; bases with no gene match: 6. Germline CDR1 and CDR2: GTSNPN and SVGIG (reference sequence). As DNA, the CDR3 is TGTGCCTGGAGAGATACGGGACAGGGGAACACCATATATTTT. Protein: CAWRDTGQGNTIYF.

Concerning this clone: One junction end disagrees with the germline gene, perhaps due to a read error. The chain employs TRBV5-4 and TRBJ1-1, with 12 bases matching TRBD1. Germline lookup yields CDR1 SGHNT and CDR2 YYREEE (reference sequence). The CDR3 runs 14 residues. CDR3 in amino acids: CASSTGTGGAEAFF. The DNA of the CDR3 is TGTGCCAGCAGCACCGGGACAGGGGGCGCTGAGGCTTTCTTT.

The rearrangement joins TRBV12-5 to TRBJ2-1, with 10 bases lining up with TRBD2. Germline V gene lookup returns CDR1 LGHNT and CDR2 FRNRAP. With 4 bases clipped from V and 7 bases from J, the junction kept 7 bases outside the gene matches. The CDR3 loop spans 15 amino acids. The CDR3, as DNA: TGTGCTAGTGGTTCGATTGCTAGCGGGAGTAATGAGCAGTTCTTC. This translates into CASGSIASGSNEQFF. The full variable domain, its missing parts supplied by reference TRBV12-5 and TRBJ2-1, is DARVTQTPRHKVTEMGQEVTMRCQPILGHNTVFWYRQTMMQGLELLAYFRNRAPLDDSGMPKDRFSAEMPDATLATLKIQPSEPRDSAVYFCASGSIASGSNEQFFGPGTRLTVL.

This chain links TRBV4-1 with TRBJ2-3; TRBD1 matches 9 bases. CDR1 MGHRA and CDR2 YSYEKL come from the germline V gene. This CDR3 spans 15 amino acids. V shed 0 bases and J 3 bases; nucleotides not matched to a gene: 1. CDR3 residues: CASSQEDRGTDTQYF. CDR3 DNA sequence: TGCGCCAGCAGCCAAGAGGACAGGGGAACAGATACGCAGTATTTT.

This clone has a handful of counts. The J gene is TRBJ1-2, the V gene TRBV19; the match to TRBD1 covers 7 bases. In germline, CDR1 is LNHDA, CDR2 SQIVND (reference sequence). The CDR3 runs to 15 residues. Trimming cost V 6 bases and J 6 bases; bases outside gene matches: 13. The CDR3 protein is CASRPDRALVDGYTF. DNA of the CDR3: TGTGCCAGTAGACCAGACAGGGCTCTAGTGGATGGCTACACCTTC. The variable domain in full, with the rest retrieved from reference TRBV19 and TRBJ1-2, is DGGITQSPKYLFRKEGQNVTLSCEQNLNHDAMYWYRQDPGQGLRLIYYSQIVNDFQKGDIAEGYSVSREKKESFPLTVTSAQKNPTAFYLCASRPDRALVDGYTFGSGTRLTVV.

This clone was observed a few times. V and J are TRBV13 and TRBJ1-2; TRBD1 matches 7 bases. The CDR3 has 15 amino acids. Trimming at V came to 4 bases and at J to 4 bases, leaving 9 bases not matched to a gene. Per germline, CDR1 PRHDT and CDR2 FYEKMQ (reference sequence). CDR3 DNA: TGTGCCAGCAGCTCAAACGACAGGGAAAGCTATGGCTACACCTTC. It encodes CASSSNDRESYGYTF. The full variable domain, with the rest looked up from reference TRBV13 and TRBJ1-2, is AAGVIQSPRHLIKEKRETATLKCYPIPRHDTVYWYQQGPGQDPQFLISFYEKMQSDKGSIPDRFSAQQFSDYHSELNMSSLELGDSALYFCASSSNDRESYGYTFGSGTRLTVV.

The chain has TRBV2 and TRBJ2-7, with 14 bases lining up with TRBD2. The CDR3 has 23 amino acids. The ends lost 0 bases at V and 5 bases at J; junction bases unmatched: 24. CDR1 SNHLY and CDR2 FYNNEI come from the germline V gene. The CDR3 coding sequence is TGTGCCAGCAGTGAAGCCGCCCCACGCACATGGACTAGCGGGGGGCGGTTTATTGACGAGCAGTACTTC. This encodes CASSEAAPRTWTSGGRFIDEQYF. The variable domain in full, completed from reference TRBV2 and TRBJ2-7, reads EPEVTQTPSHQVTQMGQEVILRCVPISNHLYFYWYRQILGQKVEFLVSFYNNEISEKSEIFDDQFSVERPDGSNFTLKIRSTKLEDSAMYFCASSEAAPRTWTSGGRFIDEQYFGPGTRLTVT.

This chain joins TRBV28 and TRBJ1-5; 9 bases are shared with TRBD1. Trimming took 1 base from V and 3 from J; bases not matched to a gene: 7. Looked up from germline, CDR1 is MDHEN and CDR2 is SYDVKM. This CDR3 is built from 17 residues. CDR3 protein: CASSLSGTGPSNQPQHF. CDR3 DNA: TGTGCCAGCAGTTTATCCGGGACAGGGCCTTCCAATCAGCCCCAGCATTTT. Supplemented by reference TRBV28 and TRBJ1-5, the full variable domain reads DVKVTQSSRYLVKRTGEKVFLECVQDMDHENMFWYRQDPGLGLRLIYFSYDVKMKEKGDIPEGYSVSREKKERFSLILESASTNQTSMYLCASSLSGTGPSNQPQHFGDGTRLSIL.